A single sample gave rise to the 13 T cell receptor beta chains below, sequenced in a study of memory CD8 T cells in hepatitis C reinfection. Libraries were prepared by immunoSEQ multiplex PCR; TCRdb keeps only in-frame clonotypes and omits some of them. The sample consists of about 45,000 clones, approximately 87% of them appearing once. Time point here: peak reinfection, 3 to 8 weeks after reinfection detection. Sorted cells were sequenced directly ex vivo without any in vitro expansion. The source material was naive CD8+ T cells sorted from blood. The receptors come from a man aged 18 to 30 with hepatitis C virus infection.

The CDR3 sequence is CSGNGQGNGDEQFF. The CDR3 DNA reads TGCAGCGGGAATGGACAGGGAAACGGGGATGAGCAGTTCTTC. The chain joins TRBV29-1 to TRBJ2-1; 8 bases are a match to TRBD1. Germline V gene lookup returns CDR1 SQVTM and CDR2 ANQGSEA. Trimming at V came to 7 bases and at J to 8 bases, leaving 13 bases not matched to a gene. There are 14 residues in the CDR3.

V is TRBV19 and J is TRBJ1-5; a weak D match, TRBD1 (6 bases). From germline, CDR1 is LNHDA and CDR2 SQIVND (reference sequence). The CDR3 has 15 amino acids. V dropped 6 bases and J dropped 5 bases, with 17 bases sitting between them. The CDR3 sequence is CASSYRERAHQPQHF. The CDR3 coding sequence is TGTGCCAGTAGCTACAGGGAGAGGGCCCATCAGCCCCAGCATTTT.

This CDR3 is CASSSGLAGGSSYEQYF. DNA for the CDR3: TGTGCCAGCAGTTCGGGACTAGCGGGAGGGAGCTCCTACGAGCAGTACTTC. V and J are TRBV27 and TRBJ2-7, with TRBD2 matching over 16 bases. Germline V lookup: CDR1 MNHEY, CDR2 SMNVEV (reference sequence). V was pared by 4 bases and J by 0 bases, with 3 bases of the junction left unmatched. The CDR3 loop spans 17 amino acids.

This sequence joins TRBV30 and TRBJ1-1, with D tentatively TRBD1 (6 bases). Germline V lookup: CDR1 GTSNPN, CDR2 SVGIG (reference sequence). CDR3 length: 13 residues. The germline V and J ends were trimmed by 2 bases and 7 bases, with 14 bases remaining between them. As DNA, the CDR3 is TGTGCCTGGAGTCTCGGGGGGCAAGGTGAAGCTTTCTTT. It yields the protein CAWSLGGQGEAFF.

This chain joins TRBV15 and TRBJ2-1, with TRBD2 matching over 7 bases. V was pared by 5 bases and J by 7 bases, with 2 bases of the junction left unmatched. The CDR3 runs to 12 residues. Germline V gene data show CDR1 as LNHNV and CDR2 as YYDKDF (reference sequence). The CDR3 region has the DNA TGTGCCACCAGCTGGGGACTAAATGAGCAGTTCTTC. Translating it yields CATSWGLNEQFF.

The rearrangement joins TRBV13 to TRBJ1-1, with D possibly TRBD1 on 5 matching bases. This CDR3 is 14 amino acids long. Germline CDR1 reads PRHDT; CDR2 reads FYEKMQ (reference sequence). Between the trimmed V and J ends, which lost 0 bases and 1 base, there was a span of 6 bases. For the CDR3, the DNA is TGTGCCAGCAGCTTAGGGCAGGGGAACACTGAAGCTTTCTTT. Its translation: CASSLGQGNTEAFF.

In DNA, the CDR3 is TGTGCCAGCAGCACCCGACAGGGCCCGAACAATGAGCAGTTCTTC. Amino acids: CASSTRQGPNNEQFF. This chain connects TRBV6-6 to TRBJ2-1; 7 bases are a match to TRBD1. CDR3 length: 15 residues. The V segment lost 6 bases and the J segment 5 bases; nucleotides outside the gene matches: 10. Germline V gene lookup returns CDR1 MNHNY and CDR2 SVGAGI (reference sequence).

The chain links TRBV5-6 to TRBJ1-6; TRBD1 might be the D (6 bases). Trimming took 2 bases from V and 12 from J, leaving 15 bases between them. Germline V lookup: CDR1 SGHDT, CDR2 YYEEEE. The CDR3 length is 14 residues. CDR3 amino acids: CASSFGQPGGPLHF. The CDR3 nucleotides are TGTGCCAGCAGCTTTGGACAGCCGGGGGGACCCCTCCACTTT. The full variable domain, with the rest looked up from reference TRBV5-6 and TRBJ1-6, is DAGVTQSPTHLIKTRGQQVTLRCSPKSGHDTVSWYQQALGQGPQFIFQYYEEEERQRGNFPDRFSGHQFPNYSSELNVNALLLGDSALYLCASSFGQPGGPLHFGNGTRLTVT.

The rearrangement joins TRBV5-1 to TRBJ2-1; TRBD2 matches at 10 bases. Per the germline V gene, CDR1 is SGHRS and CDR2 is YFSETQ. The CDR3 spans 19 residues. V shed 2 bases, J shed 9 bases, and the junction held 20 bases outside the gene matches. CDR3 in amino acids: CASSFGTSDYSPTGFEQFF. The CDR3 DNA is TGCGCCAGCAGCTTCGGGACTAGCGACTATTCCCCCACCGGTTTTGAGCAGTTCTTC.

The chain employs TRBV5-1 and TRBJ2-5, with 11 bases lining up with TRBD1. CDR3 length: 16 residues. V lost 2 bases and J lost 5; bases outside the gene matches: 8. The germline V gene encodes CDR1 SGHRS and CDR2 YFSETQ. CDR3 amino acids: CASSFTGTGGMETQYF. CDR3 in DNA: TGCGCCAGCAGCTTTACCGGGACAGGGGGTATGGAGACCCAGTACTTC.

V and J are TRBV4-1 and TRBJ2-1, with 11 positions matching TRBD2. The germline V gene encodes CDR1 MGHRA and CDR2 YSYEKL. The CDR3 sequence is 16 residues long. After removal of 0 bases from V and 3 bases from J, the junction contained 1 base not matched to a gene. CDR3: CASSQDSGGVYNEQFF. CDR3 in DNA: TGCGCCAGCAGCCAAGATAGCGGGGGGGTCTACAATGAGCAGTTCTTC.

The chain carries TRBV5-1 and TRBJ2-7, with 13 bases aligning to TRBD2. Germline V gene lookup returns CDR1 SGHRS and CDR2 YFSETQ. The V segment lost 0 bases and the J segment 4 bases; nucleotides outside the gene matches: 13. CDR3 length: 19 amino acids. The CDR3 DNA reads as TGCGCCAGCAGCTTGGCGGGTCTCACTAGCGGGGGGGGCGGGTACGAGCAGTACGTC. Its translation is CASSLAGLTSGGGGYEQYV.

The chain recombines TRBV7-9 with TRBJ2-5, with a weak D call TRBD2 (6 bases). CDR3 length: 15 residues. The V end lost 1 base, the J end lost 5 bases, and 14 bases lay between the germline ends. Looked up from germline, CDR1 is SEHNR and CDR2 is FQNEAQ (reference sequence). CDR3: CASSLGEAPLETQYF. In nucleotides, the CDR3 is TGTGCCAGCAGCTTAGGGGAGGCCCCGCTGGAGACCCAGTACTTC.